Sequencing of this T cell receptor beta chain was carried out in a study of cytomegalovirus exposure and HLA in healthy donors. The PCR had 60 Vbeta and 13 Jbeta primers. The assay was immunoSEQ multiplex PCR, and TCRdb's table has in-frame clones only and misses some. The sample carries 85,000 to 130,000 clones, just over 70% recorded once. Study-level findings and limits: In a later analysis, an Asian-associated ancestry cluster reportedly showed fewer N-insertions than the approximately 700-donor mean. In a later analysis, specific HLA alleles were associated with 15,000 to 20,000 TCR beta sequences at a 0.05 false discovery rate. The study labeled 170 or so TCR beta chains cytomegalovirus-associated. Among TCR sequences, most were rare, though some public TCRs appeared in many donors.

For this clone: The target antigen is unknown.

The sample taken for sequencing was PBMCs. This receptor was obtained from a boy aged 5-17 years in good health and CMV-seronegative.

The CDR3 DNA reads as TGCGCCAGCAACCCCGGAGGCAGCACCACTAACTATGGCTACACCTTC. This gives the protein CASNPGGSTTNYGYTF. This sequence joins TRBV5-1 and TRBJ1-2; D is uncertain. This CDR3 has 16 amino acids. The germline gives CDR1 SGHRS, CDR2 YFSETQ. V was trimmed by 6 bases and J by 0 bases, leaving 18 bases between them.